One sample yielded the 31 T cell receptor beta chains listed below, sequenced in a study of CD8 T cells in Susac syndrome. When the RNA was reverse transcribed, random hexamers were used with an input of 0.5 to 1 ug. TCRdb reanalysed the immunoSEQ multiplex PCR reads using MiXCR and keeps one entry per CDR3 protein. Here the sample spans tens of thousands of distinct CDR3 sequences, 85% to 95% being singletons. Material: CD4+ T cells from PBMCs. Source of these receptors: a human donor with Susac syndrome.

The chain links TRBV29-1 to TRBJ2-7; D perhaps matches TRBD2 (5 bases). This CDR3 has 12 residues. V was pared by 5 bases and J by 5 bases, with 13 bases between. Germline assignment: CDR1 SQVTM and CDR2 ANQGSEA. The CDR3 sequence: CSVRPLGNEQYF. The CDR3, as DNA: TGCAGCGTTCGACCCCTCGGGAACGAGCAGTACTTC.

V and J are TRBV7-6 and TRBJ2-7, with 9 bases aligning to TRBD1. This CDR3 is built from 14 residues. CDR1 SGHVS and CDR2 FNYEAQ come from the germline V gene. V was pared by 5 bases and J by 4 bases, with 6 bases of the junction left unmatched. The CDR3 sequence: CASSAQTGGYEQYF. CDR3 DNA: TGTGCCAGCAGCGCCCAGACAGGGGGGTACGAGCAGTACTTC.

The chain uses TRBV6-5 and TRBJ2-7; unclear D gene. V was clipped by 7 bases and J by 4 bases, with 11 bases between them. CDR3 size: 12 residues. Germline-derived CDR1 and CDR2 are MNHEY and SVGAGI. For the CDR3, the DNA is TGTGCCAGCACCCAAACTGGTTACGAGCAGTACTTC. Amino acids: CASTQTGYEQYF.

J is TRBJ1-2 and V is TRBV3-1; D might be TRBD1 (6 bases). CDR3 length: 15 residues. Germline assignment: CDR1 LGHDT and CDR2 YNNKEL (reference sequence). Between the trimmed V and J ends, which lost 0 bases and 4 bases, there was a span of 12 bases. This chain's CDR3 is CASSQDFRQVYGYTF. The CDR3 DNA reads as TGTGCCAGCAGCCAAGATTTTCGACAGGTCTATGGCTACACCTTC. The complete variable domain, with remaining parts taken from reference TRBV3-1 and TRBJ1-2, reads DTAVSQTPKYLVTQMGNDKSIKCEQNLGHDTMYWYKQDSKKFLKIMFSYNNKELIINETVPNRFSPKSPDKAHLNLHINSLELGDSAVYFCASSQDFRQVYGYTFGSGTRLTVV.

The rearrangement uses TRBV4-3 and TRBJ1-4; possibly TRBD1 for D (6 bases). Germline loops: CDR1 LGHNA, CDR2 YSLEER. The V and J ends lost 0 bases and 8 bases respectively, with 16 bases between them. The CDR3 length is 16 residues. Written as DNA, the CDR3 is TGCGCCAGCAGCCAAGAAACGGGCAGGGGAGGGGAAAAACTGTTTTTT. It yields the protein CASSQETGRGGEKLFF.

The chain has TRBV20-1 and TRBJ2-7, with 9 bases fitting TRBD1. Germline V gene lookup returns CDR1 DFQATT and CDR2 SNEGSKA (reference sequence). The CDR3 is 13 residues long. The junction had 3 bases not matched to a gene; V was cut back by 4 bases and J by 2 bases. Here the CDR3 reads CSATGTGTYEQYF. The DNA of the CDR3 is TGCAGTGCTACTGGGACAGGGACCTACGAGCAGTACTTC.

The CDR3 spells CASRGQAYNSPLHF. CDR3 DNA sequence: TGTGCCAGCAGGGGACAGGCTTATAATTCACCCCTCCACTTT. The rearrangement uses TRBV6-6 and TRBJ1-6, with TRBD1 identical over 8 bases. Germline trimming cut 6 bases from V and 4 bases from J; bases unmatched to any gene: 2. This CDR3 has 14 residues. Germline lookup yields CDR1 MNHNY and CDR2 SVGAGI (reference sequence).

The chain has TRBV12-3 or TRBV12-4 and TRBJ1-5; unclear D gene. Trimming took off 2 bases at V and 8 bases at J, with 13 bases between the two ends. There are 14 residues in the CDR3. This chain's CDR3 is CASSLQFSSEPQHF. The DNA for the CDR3 is TGTGCCAGCAGTTTACAGTTCAGTTCGGAGCCCCAGCATTTT.

V usage is TRBV7-9 and J usage is TRBJ2-1; weak D call: TRBD2 (6 bases). Deletions cut 0 bases from V and 10 bases from J, with 13 bases between. The CDR3 has 14 amino acids. Germline CDR1 SEHNR, CDR2 FQNEAQ (reference sequence). The CDR3 DNA sequence: TGTGCCAGCAGCTTAGCATTGGCGGGAAACGAGCAGTTCTTC. Translation: CASSLALAGNEQFF.

This clonotype was detected only once. This chain connects TRBV4-2 to TRBJ2-5; D is undetermined. The germline V gene has CDR1 LGHNA and CDR2 YNFKEQ. V lost 0 bases to trimming and J lost 5 bases, with 10 bases between them. The CDR3 sequence is 14 residues long. CDR3 bases: TGTGCCAGCAGCCAAGAAACGGTTGTGGAGACCCAGTACTTC. It specifies CASSQETVVETQYF.

The chain joins TRBV20-1 to TRBJ2-7; the D is unclear. The CDR3 consists of 13 residues. Trimming pared 3 bases from V and 3 bases from J, leaving 12 bases between. The germline V gene encodes CDR1 DFQATT and CDR2 SNEGSKA (reference sequence). In nucleotides, the CDR3 is TGCAGTGCTAGGCCCCGCGCCCACTACGAGCAGTACTTC. Protein sequence: CSARPRAHYEQYF.

V is TRBV30 and J is TRBJ1-3; D is unclear. Germline V gene lookup returns CDR1 GTSNPN and CDR2 SVGIG (reference sequence). There are 14 residues in the CDR3. V lost 0 bases, J lost 4 bases, and 10 bases lay in between. Here the CDR3 DNA reads TGTGCCTGGAGTGTACTAGTCGACGGAAACACCATATATTTT. Its protein is CAWSVLVDGNTIYF. The variable domain in full, completed from reference TRBV30 and TRBJ1-3, reads SQTIHQWPATLVQPVGSPLSLECTVEGTSNPNLYWYRQAAGRGLQLLFYSVGIGQISSEVPQNLSASRPQDRQFILSSKKLLLSDSGFYLCAWSVLVDGNTIYFGEGSWLTVV.

The chain couples TRBV9 to TRBJ1-2, with 8 bases identical to TRBD1. The CDR3 contains 14 residues. With V trimmed by 2 bases and J by 4 bases, 4 bases remained unmatched. Germline V gene data show CDR1 as SGDLS and CDR2 as YYNGEE. CDR3 sequence reads: CASSVDRGRYGYTF. The CDR3 nucleotides read TGTGCCAGCAGCGTTGACAGGGGCCGCTATGGCTACACCTTC.

The V and J genes are TRBV18 and TRBJ1-3; D uncertain. The V end lost 3 bases, the J end lost 3 bases, and 9 bases lay between the germline ends. CDR1 is KGHSH and CDR2 is LQKENI in the germline V gene. The CDR3 has 14 amino acids. This CDR3 reads CASSPRGDGNTIYF. DNA for the CDR3: TGTGCCAGCTCACCCCGAGGTGATGGAAACACCATATATTTT.

J is TRBJ2-2 and V is TRBV2; the D gene is possibly TRBD1 (6 bases). Germline CDR1 reads SNHLY; CDR2 reads FYNNEI. This CDR3 comprises 13 residues. Trimming took off 6 bases at V and 6 bases at J, with 11 bases between the two ends. The CDR3: CASSTGSAGELFF. In DNA, the CDR3 is TGTGCCAGCAGCACAGGGTCGGCCGGGGAGCTGTTTTTT.

The gene calls are TRBV7-9 and TRBJ2-3; possible D gene TRBD2, 5 bases. V dropped 2 bases and J dropped 2 bases, with 8 bases sitting between them. CDR1 is SEHNR and CDR2 is FQNEAQ in the germline V gene (reference sequence). This CDR3 spans 14 amino acids. The CDR3 reads CASSLNGLTDTQYF. The CDR3 nucleotides are TGTGCCAGCAGCTTAAACGGACTCACAGATACGCAGTATTTT. The full variable domain, completed using reference TRBV7-9 and TRBJ2-3, is DTGVSQNPRHKITKRGQNVTFRCDPISEHNRLYWYRQTLGQGPEFLTYFQNEAQLEKSRLLSDRFSAERPKGSFSTLEIQRTEQGDSAMYLCASSLNGLTDTQYFGPGTRLTVL.

The V gene is TRBV12-3 or TRBV12-4, the J gene TRBJ2-5, with 8 bases that match TRBD1. The J segment lost 3 bases and the V segment lost 2 bases, leaving 5 bases of the junction unmatched. The CDR3 extends over 15 amino acids. The CDR3 nucleotides read TGTGCCAGCAGTTTACTCGGACAGGGAGAAGAGACCCAGTACTTC. Translation: CASSLLGQGEETQYF.

This chain links TRBV29-1 with TRBJ2-6, with 10 bases fitting TRBD1. J lost 4 bases, V lost 6 bases, and 6 bases had no gene match. This CDR3 comprises 15 residues. Germline V gives CDR1 SQVTM, CDR2 ANQGSEA. For the CDR3, the DNA is TGCAGCGTCGTCGACAGGGGGCGAGGGGCCAACGTCCTGACTTTC. Translating gives CSVVDRGRGANVLTF.

J is TRBJ2-3 and V is TRBV1; the table's D call, TRBD2, has no DNA check behind it. TRBV1 is termed a pseudogene. The CDR3 length is 18 residues. CDR3 DNA: TGCACCAGCAGCCAGCTTCATTCTAGCGGGGGGGCGTCAGATACGCAGTATTTT. Residues: CTSSQLHSSGGASDTQYF.

The CDR3 is CATSRAPRGTDTQYF. In DNA, the CDR3 is TGTGCCACCAGCAGAGCTCCCCGAGGCACAGATACGCAGTATTTT. The chain uses TRBV15 and TRBJ2-3; D gene unclear. There are 15 residues in the CDR3. Germline V gene lookup returns CDR1 LNHNV and CDR2 YYDKDF (reference sequence). With 1 base removed from V and 1 base from J, the gap between germline ends came to 9 bases.

V and J are TRBV28 and TRBJ1-1, with D perhaps matching TRBD1 (5 bases). The germline gives CDR1 MDHEN, CDR2 SYDVKM. The CDR3 is 14 residues long. V lost 0 bases and J 1 base, leaving 6 bases between the germline ends. CDR3 nucleotide sequence: TGTGCCAGCAGTTTATGGGGGGGGAACACTGAAGCTTTCTTT. Amino acids: CASSLWGGNTEAFF.

Written as DNA, the CDR3 is TGTGCCAGCAGCTCCCCTCCAGAACGGGAGACCCAGTACTTC. Translated, it gives CASSSPPERETQYF. This chain joins TRBV11-2 and TRBJ2-5; D is ambiguous. Germline V gene data show CDR1 as SGHAT and CDR2 as FQNNGV. V was shortened by 4 bases and J by 5 bases, with 14 bases between the two germline ends. This CDR3 contains 14 residues.

The V and J genes are TRBV18 and TRBJ2-5; possibly TRBD1 for D (5 bases). This CDR3 spans 16 amino acids. The V end was cut by 3 bases, the J end by 7 bases, with 21 bases between. Germline V gene sequence: CDR1 KGHSH, CDR2 LQKENI. CDR3 protein: CASSPQIQVLRATQYF. CDR3 nucleotide sequence: TGTGCCAGCTCACCTCAAATACAGGTCTTAAGAGCGACCCAGTACTTC. The full variable domain, completed using reference TRBV18 and TRBJ2-5, is NAGVMQNPRHLVRRRGQEARLRCSPMKGHSHVYWYRQLPEEGLKFMVYLQKENIIDESGMPKERFSAEFPKEGPSILRIQQVVRGDSAAYFCASSPQIQVLRATQYFGPGTRLLVL.

The chain recombines TRBV7-8 with TRBJ2-5, with D tentatively TRBD2 (7 bases). Germline-derived CDR1 and CDR2 are SGHVS and FQNEAQ. Trimming pared 5 bases from V and 5 bases from J, leaving 21 bases between. The CDR3 sequence is 16 residues long. CDR3 in DNA: TGTGCCAGCAGCCCAATTGGGGCGGGGGCGTATGAGACCCAGTACTTC. Its translation is CASSPIGAGAYETQYF.

The J gene is TRBJ2-7, the V gene TRBV20-1; the D call may be TRBD1 or TRBD2 (6 bases each). CDR3 size: 14 residues. The germline V gene encodes CDR1 DFQATT and CDR2 SNEGSKA (reference sequence). V shed 6 bases and J shed 0 bases, with 15 bases lying between them. CDR3 bases: TGCAGTGCACCCCGGGGGCTTTACTCCTACGAGCAGTACTTC. Its translation: CSAPRGLYSYEQYF.

This chain joins TRBV2 and TRBJ2-4; tentative D call: TRBD1 (6 bases). This CDR3 contains 16 residues. Trimming stripped 3 bases from V and 3 bases from J, with 15 bases between. Germline assignment: CDR1 SNHLY and CDR2 FYNNEI. The CDR3 DNA is TGTGCCAGCAGTGACAGGGGCCTCCGCAGCAAAAACATTCAGTACTTC. Encoded protein: CASSDRGLRSKNIQYF. The whole variable domain, remainder taken from reference TRBV2 and TRBJ2-4, is EPEVTQTPSHQVTQMGQEVILRCVPISNHLYFYWYRQILGQKVEFLVSFYNNEISEKSEIFDDQFSVERPDGSNFTLKIRSTKLEDSAMYFCASSDRGLRSKNIQYFGAGTRLSVL.

The chain has TRBV30 and TRBJ1-2; 8 bases fit TRBD1. The germline CDR1 and CDR2 sequences are GTSNPN and SVGIG (reference sequence). This CDR3 spans 15 amino acids. V dropped 4 bases and J dropped 4; count of bases not matched to a gene: 11. The CDR3 loop is CAWIPEDRDGYGYTF. The CDR3 nucleotides read TGTGCCTGGATCCCGGAGGACAGGGATGGCTATGGCTACACCTTC.

The V gene is TRBV12-3 or TRBV12-4, the J gene TRBJ2-5; tentative D call: TRBD2 (5 bases). The CDR3 runs to 15 residues. Trimming took off 3 bases at V and 4 bases at J, with 15 bases between the two ends. The CDR3 loop is CASSFGSGDGETQYF. CDR3 nucleotide sequence: TGTGCCAGCAGTTTCGGGTCCGGGGATGGAGAGACCCAGTACTTC.

The rearrangement joins TRBV4-3 to TRBJ2-3; D gene ambiguous. Trimming took off 1 base at V and 2 bases at J, with 13 bases between the two ends. CDR3 length equals 16 residues. Germline V gene lookup returns CDR1 LGHNA and CDR2 YSLEER. The CDR3 reads CASSQGSPLPTDTQYF. The CDR3, as DNA: TGCGCCAGCAGCCAAGGCAGCCCTCTCCCCACAGATACGCAGTATTTT.

The J gene is TRBJ2-7, the V gene TRBV4-1; the D is unclear. The CDR3 contains 15 residues. Germline CDR1 is MGHRA and CDR2 is YSYEKL. V was cut by 1 base and J by 0 bases, with 10 bases left in between. Written as DNA, the CDR3 is TGCGCCAGCAGCCAAGTCGACTGGAGCTCCTACGAGCAGTACTTC. Amino acid sequence: CASSQVDWSSYEQYF.

The chain joins TRBV5-1 to TRBJ1-1; D is unclear. Germline-derived CDR1 and CDR2 are SGHRS and YFSETQ. This CDR3 has 14 amino acids. Trimming removed 1 base at V and 4 bases at J, with 11 bases between. The chain's CDR3 is CASSLSGRGTEAFF. The CDR3 DNA follows: TGCGCCAGCAGCTTGTCGGGTCGGGGCACTGAAGCTTTCTTT.